This T cell receptor (beta chain) comes out of a study of early T cells in non-severe SARS-CoV-2 infection. Study-level background: Chains from this unsorted whole-blood bulk RNA could not be paired.

Findings and caveats of the study: Private and CD4 specificities were missed by VDJdb matching, skewed to anti-spike CD8.

This clonotype was picked up many times. Its matching antigen is unknown. Each cDNA molecule carried a unique molecular identifier. In TCRdb, the 5' RACE reads were re-called with MiXCR into one record per CDR3 protein. This table has some 35,000 distinct CDR3 sequences, under 5% appearing once. CDR1 and CDR2 from the germline V gene are DFQATT and SNEGSKA (reference sequence). V gave up 3 bases and J gave up 1 base, with 3 bases separating them. CDR3 length: 11 residues. This rearrangement joins TRBV20-1 to TRBJ1-1; no clear D. The origin of this receptor is an adult who was a healthcare worker with PCR-confirmed SARS-CoV-2 infection or an uninfected control (not recorded which). The specimen sequenced was whole blood. The DNA for the CDR3 is TGCAGTGCTAGGAGGAACACTGAAGCTTTCTTT. This codes for CSARRNTEAFF.